This is a list of T cell receptor beta chains from one sample in a study of T cell responses to AZD1222 COVID-19 vaccine. Sequencing was performed with immunoSEQ multiplex PCR; in TCRdb, only in-frame clones are kept and a portion is missing. This table holds about 190,000 clones, roughly 90% found once. Sample: peripheral blood, taken on day 0 of AZD1222 vaccination. The receptors here all came from an adult in good health. The CDR3 runs from the conserved cysteine through the conserved F or W. The D gene is left open where the match is weak. A clone size is listed for some rows: how often the clone was seen (once, few, many), or a class if it is expanded.

size,D,V,J,DNA,CDR3
.,TRBD2,TRBV6-2/TRBV6-3,TRBJ2-2,TGTGCCAGCAGTTACCCGAGCGGGGGGGCTAGCACCGGGGAGCTGTTTTTT,CASSYPSGGASTGELFF
.,.,TRBV13,TRBJ1-5,TGTGCCAGCAGCCTGACAGTTAATCAGCCCCAGCATTTT,CASSLTVNQPQHF
.,TRBD2,TRBV12-5,TRBJ2-1,TGTGCTAGTGGTTTGAGCGGGAGCCCCTTGGAGCAGTTCTTC,CASGLSGSPLEQFF
.,TRBD2,TRBV15,TRBJ2-1,TGTGCCACCAGCAGAGAGCTAGCGGGGATTTACAATGAGCAGTTCTTC,CATSRELAGIYNEQFF
.,.,TRBV5-1,TRBJ2-7,TGCGCCAGCAGCGTGCAGGACCCCAGTTCCGAGCAGTACTTC,CASSVQDPSSEQYF
.,.,TRBV7-9,TRBJ1-1,TGTGCCAGCAGGGCGGACGGCGGGTTCGCTGAAGCTTTCTTT,CASRADGGFAEAFF
.,TRBD1,TRBV28,TRBJ1-6,TGTGCCAGCCGGGACAGGGGTTCACCCCTCCACTTT,CASRDRGSPLHF
.,.,TRBV2,TRBJ1-1,TGTGCCAGCAGTGAATGGTCGAACACTGAAGCTTTCTTT,CASSEWSNTEAFF
.,.,TRBV7-6,TRBJ2-2,TGTGCCAGCAGCTTATCGGGGCTAGCTACCGGGGAGCTGTTTTTT,CASSLSGLATGELFF
.,.,TRBV5-1,TRBJ1-2,TGCGCCAGCAGCAACCTGGAGGGACTTAACTATGGCTACACCTTC,CASSNLEGLNYGYTF
.,TRBD1,TRBV5-5,TRBJ2-7,TGTGCCAGCAGCTTGGCCTGGACAGGCCTCTACGAGCAGTACTTC,CASSLAWTGLYEQYF
.,TRBD2,TRBV7-3,TRBJ2-5,TGTGCCAGCAGCTTAGGCACCGGGGGGGAAGAGACCCAGTACTTC,CASSLGTGGEETQYF
.,.,TRBV5-1,TRBJ2-2,TGCGCCAGCAGCTTTCCACGTCCTACCACCGGGGAGCTGTTTTTT,CASSFPRPTTGELFF
.,TRBD1,TRBV7-9,TRBJ2-6,TGTGCCAGCAGCGGGCTTGGGACAGCTAGACACTCTGGGGCCAACGTCCTGACTTTC,CASSGLGTARHSGANVLTF
.,.,TRBV3-1/TRBV3-2,TRBJ1-1,TGTGCCAGCAGCCAAGGTAGTCAGGGTGCAACTGAAGCTTTCTTT,CASSQGSQGATEAFF
once,.,TRBV9,TRBJ2-2,TGTGCCAGCAGCGACCAGAGATACGGGGAGCTGTTTTTT,CASSDQRYGELFF
.,TRBD2,TRBV19,TRBJ2-7,TGTGCCAGTACCACGCGGGAGGGGTACGAGCAGTACTTC,CASTTREGYEQYF
few,TRBD1,TRBV29-1,TRBJ1-4,TGCAGCGTTGAAGGACAGGGGGAGGGGGAAAAACTGTTTTTT,CSVEGQGEGEKLFF
.,TRBD2,TRBV7-2,TRBJ2-7,TGTGCCAGCAGCTTACGAGCGGGGGTTACCCTGGAGCAGTACTTC,CASSLRAGVTLEQYF
.,.,TRBV5-1,TRBJ2-1,TGCGCCAGCAGACAGGCTACTTCCTACAATGAGCAGTTCTTC,CASRQATSYNEQFF
.,.,TRBV21-1,TRBJ2-1,TGTGCCAGCCGACCGACAGGACCTCCGAAGGGCAATGAGCAGTTCTTC,CASRPTGPPKGNEQFF
.,TRBD1,TRBV15,TRBJ1-6,TGTGCCACCAGCAGAGAGGGACAGTCCAATTCACCCCTCCACTTT,CATSREGQSNSPLHF
.,.,TRBV27,TRBJ2-7,TGTGCCAGCAGTTTATTGGGAAACCCTTACGAGCAGTACTTC,CASSLLGNPYEQYF
.,.,TRBV12-5,TRBJ1-5,TGTGCTAGTGGTTTGGTTCCCCCGACAGGTGTACGGTGGCCCCAGCATTTT,CASGLVPPTGVRWPQHF
.,.,TRBV5-1,TRBJ2-2,TGCGCCAGCAGGGCAGGGGCAGGAACCGGGGAGCTGTTTTTT,CASRAGAGTGELFF
.,.,TRBV28,TRBJ1-2,TGTGCCAGCAGTCTGGGTTTACGGGGGTCCAACTATGGCTACACCTTC,CASSLGLRGSNYGYTF
.,.,TRBV29-1,TRBJ1-2,TGCAGCGTTTGGCGGGGGGAGTGGTATGGCTACACCTTC,CSVWRGEWYGYTF
few,.,TRBV19,TRBJ2-7,TGTGCCAGTAGTATGCTCGAAGGGATGAGGAACGAGCAGTACTTC,CASSMLEGMRNEQYF
once,.,TRBV14,TRBJ2-7,TGTGCCAGCAGCCAAAACTCCCTAGATGGCTCCGAGCAGTACTTC,CASSQNSLDGSEQYF
.,.,TRBV6-5,TRBJ1-4,TGTGCCAGCAGTTACAGTGGGGAAAAACTGTTTTTT,CASSYSGEKLFF
.,.,TRBV5-4,TRBJ2-7,TGTGCCAGCAGCGGTGAGTGGTCCTACGAGCAGTACTTC,CASSGEWSYEQYF
once,.,TRBV13,TRBJ1-1,TGTGCCAGCAGCTTGGGATATTTGAACACTGAAGCTTTCTTT,CASSLGYLNTEAFF
.,.,TRBV29-1,TRBJ2-1,TGCAGCGTTGAGTGGGGAGCGGCCACCTACAATGAGCAGTTCTTC,CSVEWGAATYNEQFF
once,.,TRBV2,TRBJ1-5,TGTGCTAGCAGTCGGCTTGTTAGCAATCAGCCCCAGCATTTT,CASSRLVSNQPQHF
.,.,TRBV7-6,TRBJ1-5,TGTGCCAGCGCAGGATCGTACAACCAGCCCCAGCATTTT,CASAGSYNQPQHF
.,.,TRBV28,TRBJ1-2,TGTGCCAGCAGTTCGACGGACCAACTCACGGACTATGGCTACACCTTC,CASSSTDQLTDYGYTF
.,TRBD1,TRBV19,TRBJ2-7,TGTGCCAGTAGTCGGACAGGACCTAACGAGCAGTACTTC,CASSRTGPNEQYF
.,.,TRBV3-1/TRBV3-2,TRBJ2-7,TGTGCCAGCAGCCAAGGGGGCGGTAGGACCTACGAGCAGTACTTC,CASSQGGGRTYEQYF
.,.,TRBV28,TRBJ1-5,TGTGCCAGCACCACCCGAGGCTCCAATCAGCCCCAGCATTTT,CASTTRGSNQPQHF
.,TRBD2,TRBV16,TRBJ2-2,TGTGCCAGCAGCCAAACTAGCGGGAACACCGGGGAGCTGTTTTTT,CASSQTSGNTGELFF
.,.,TRBV6-6,TRBJ2-7,TGTGCCAGCAGTTACTCGACCTACTCCTACGAGCAGTACTTC,CASSYSTYSYEQYF
.,TRBD1,TRBV7-2,TRBJ1-6,TGTGCCAGCAGCCGGACAGGGGGCACCAATTCACCCCTCCACTTT,CASSRTGGTNSPLHF
.,.,TRBV11-2,TRBJ1-5,TGTGCCAGCAGCCTGGGGTCTGGGAATCAGCCCCAGCATTTT,CASSLGSGNQPQHF
.,.,TRBV7-2,TRBJ2-7,TGTGCCAGCAGCATACCAACAGGAACGAGAAACTCCTACGAGCAGTACTTC,CASSIPTGTRNSYEQYF
.,.,TRBV9,TRBJ2-7,TGTGCCAGCAGCGTAGGGCAGTCCCATTACGAGCAGTACTTC,CASSVGQSHYEQYF
once,.,TRBV5-8,TRBJ2-7,TGTGCCAGCAGCCCCCAGGGGGGCGAGCAGTACTTC,CASSPQGGEQYF
.,.,TRBV19,TRBJ1-2,TGTGCCAGTAGTAGAAACAGGGAGGATAGTGGCTACACCTTC,CASSRNREDSGYTF
.,.,TRBV5-1,TRBJ2-3,TGCGCCAGCAGCTTGGGTGTGGATACGCAGTATTTT,CASSLGVDTQYF
.,.,TRBV11-2,TRBJ1-1,TGTGCCAGCAGCTTTAACCGGGACGGATCCACTGAAGCTTTCTTT,CASSFNRDGSTEAFF
.,.,TRBV27,TRBJ2-5,TGTGCCAGCAGTTTGGGAGAGATCCAGTACTTC,CASSLGEIQYF
.,.,TRBV7-8,TRBJ1-4,TGTGCCAGCAAGGGAGGTGAAAAACTGTTTTTT,CASKGGEKLFF
.,.,TRBV5-4,TRBJ1-2,TGTGCCTGGCGGCACCCGGGGGGCGGCTACACCTTC,CAWRHPGGGYTF
.,.,TRBV6-2/TRBV6-3,TRBJ2-3,TGTGCCAGCAGTTTAGCACAAAGCACAGATACGCAGTATTTT,CASSLAQSTDTQYF
.,.,TRBV29-1,TRBJ2-7,TGCAGCGCTGCCGGACAGCCACCCTCCTACGAGCAGTACTTC,CSAAGQPPSYEQYF
.,.,TRBV29-1,TRBJ1-1,TGCAGCGTTGAACGGGGGGAAGCTTTCTTT,CSVERGEAFF
.,.,TRBV7-9,TRBJ1-3,TGTGCCAGCAGCTTAAGGTCTGGCTGGGAGCGAACTGGAAACACCATATATTTT,CASSLRSGWERTGNTIYF
.,.,TRBV24-1,TRBJ2-5,TGTGCCACCAACTGGTGTTTGGGGGAGACCCAGTACTTC,CATNWCLGETQYF
.,.,TRBV15,TRBJ2-3,TGTGCCACCAGCAGAGTTGGGGGTACGCAGTATTTT,CATSRVGGTQYF
.,.,TRBV24-1,TRBJ2-2,TGTGCCACCAGTGATTTGAGCACCGGGGAGCTGTTTTTT,CATSDLSTGELFF